Listed below are T cell receptor beta chains from one sample, sequenced in a study of T cell repertoires in cytomegalovirus infection. These receptors lack a known antigen. TCRdb redid the calling of the reads with MiXCR, one entry per CDR3 protein. The table has 450,000 to 550,000 distinct CDR3 sequences, under 45% seen once. The input for sequencing was cultured PBMCs, taken from culture after CMV antigen stimulation. The receptors were gathered from a human donor in good health (CMV status not recorded). Some clones in this sample may be carry-over from other donors' samples. CDR3s include the opening cysteine and the closing phenylalanine or tryptophan. Each record gives: D gene, CDR3 length, V gene, clone size, J gene, CDR3 DNA, CDR3 protein. D genes are given only for firm matches. Size is stated for part of the rows, as once, few or many counts, or as a class when the clone is expanded.

D: .; length: 14; V: TRBV12-3/TRBV12-4; size: few; J: TRBJ2-1; DNA: TGTGCCAGCAGTTTCTTTGGGGGGTCTCATGAGCAGTTCTTC; CDR3: CASSFFGGSHEQFF
D: .; length: 14; V: TRBV12-3/TRBV12-4; size: .; J: TRBJ2-3; DNA: TGTGCCAGCAGCTGCCGCCTAGGCACAGATACGCAGTATTTT; CDR3: CASSCRLGTDTQYF
D: .; length: 14; V: TRBV5-6; size: .; J: TRBJ2-2; DNA: TGTGCCAGCACCTCAGGGTTCAACCCGGGGGAGCTGTTTTTT; CDR3: CASTSGFNPGELFF
D: .; length: 13; V: TRBV27; size: once; J: TRBJ2-3; DNA: TGTGCCAGCAGTCAATCAGGGCTATATACGCAGTATTTT; CDR3: CASSQSGLYTQYF
D: .; length: 14; V: TRBV10-3; size: .; J: TRBJ2-7; DNA: TGTGCCGTTGCCGGGATCCGGAGCTCCTACGAGCAGTACTTC; CDR3: CAVAGIRSSYEQYF
D: .; length: 12; V: TRBV14; size: .; J: TRBJ1-2; DNA: TGTGCCAGCAGCCAAGATCCCTATGGCTACACCTTC; CDR3: CASSQDPYGYTF
D: TRBD1; length: 17; V: TRBV4-1; size: .; J: TRBJ1-3; DNA: TGCGCCAGCAGCCACCCGGGACAGCGGATAGCTGGAAACACCATATATTTT; CDR3: CASSHPGQRIAGNTIYF
D: .; length: 15; V: TRBV7-9; size: .; J: TRBJ1-2; DNA: TGTGCCAGCAGCACCCCGGCCGGGGGAATTCTCGGCTACACCTTC; CDR3: CASSTPAGGILGYTF
D: TRBD1; length: 20; V: TRBV12-3/TRBV12-4; size: once; J: TRBJ2-6; DNA: TGTGCCAGCAGGAAACTAGACCCCAGGGGGCGCGGTTCTGGGGCCAACGTCCTGACTTTC; CDR3: CASRKLDPRGRGSGANVLTF
D: .; length: 14; V: TRBV6-2/TRBV6-3; size: .; J: TRBJ2-5; DNA: TGTGCCAGCAGTTCCGGGACAAGTCAAGAGACCCAGTACTTC; CDR3: CASSSGTSQETQYF
D: TRBD2; length: 18; V: TRBV5-1; size: .; J: TRBJ2-2; DNA: TGCGCCAGCAGCTATTACGCCGGGACTAGCGGGGATACCGGGGAGCTGTTTTTT; CDR3: CASSYYAGTSGDTGELFF
D: .; length: 15; V: TRBV19; size: few; J: TRBJ1-5; DNA: TGTGCCAGTAGCAATACAGGGTCTCGCAATCAGCCCCAGCATTTT; CDR3: CASSNTGSRNQPQHF
D: TRBD1; length: 14; V: TRBV30; size: few; J: TRBJ1-5; DNA: TGTGCCTGGAGCAGGGGGCGCGACAATCAGCCCCAGCATTTT; CDR3: CAWSRGRDNQPQHF
D: TRBD2; length: 15; V: TRBV6-2/TRBV6-3; size: .; J: TRBJ2-1; DNA: TGTGCCAGCAGTTACTCGGCACTAGCGGGAAGGGAGCAGTTCTTC; CDR3: CASSYSALAGREQFF
D: .; length: 13; V: TRBV27; size: .; J: TRBJ2-7; DNA: TGTGCCAGCAGTTTGGGGCCGGAGAGAGAGCAGTACTTC; CDR3: CASSLGPEREQYF
D: .; length: 14; V: TRBV19; size: .; J: TRBJ2-3; DNA: TGTGCCAGTAAAATCGGCAGAGACACAGATACGCAGTATTTT; CDR3: CASKIGRDTDTQYF
D: TRBD2; length: 18; V: TRBV7-8; size: once; J: TRBJ2-5; DNA: TGTGCCAGCAGCTTAGATCTGGGACTAGCGGGGGTCCAAGAGACCCAGTACTTC; CDR3: CASSLDLGLAGVQETQYF
D: .; length: 11; V: TRBV12-3/TRBV12-4; size: once; J: TRBJ2-1; DNA: TGTGCCAGCAGTCCGGACTTTGAGCAGTTCTTC; CDR3: CASSPDFEQFF
D: .; length: 13; V: TRBV11-2; size: .; J: TRBJ2-5; DNA: TGTGCCAGCAGCTCGGGCCCGAAAGAGACCCAGTACTTC; CDR3: CASSSGPKETQYF
D: .; length: 14; V: TRBV7-2; size: few; J: TRBJ2-1; DNA: TGTGCCGGCCAAAGGGACCCACGAAACAATGAGCAGTTCTTC; CDR3: CAGQRDPRNNEQFF
D: .; length: 14; V: TRBV6-5; size: once; J: TRBJ1-3; DNA: TGTGCCAGCAGTACAGCGAACTCTGGAAACACCATATATTTT; CDR3: CASSTANSGNTIYF
D: TRBD2; length: 16; V: TRBV15; size: .; J: TRBJ2-7; DNA: TGTGCCACCAGCAGACGGGGCCTAGCGGGTGGTTACGAGCAGTACTTC; CDR3: CATSRRGLAGGYEQYF
D: TRBD2; length: 15; V: TRBV11-2; size: .; J: TRBJ2-2; DNA: TGTGCCAGCACCCCCCGGGGAGGGCGGACCGGGGAGCTGTTTTTT; CDR3: CASTPRGGRTGELFF
D: .; length: 15; V: TRBV15; size: .; J: TRBJ1-2; DNA: TGTGCCACCCTGGGACACCAGAAAGCTAACTATGGCTACACCTTC; CDR3: CATLGHQKANYGYTF
D: .; length: 16; V: TRBV12-3/TRBV12-4; size: .; J: TRBJ1-6; DNA: TGTGCCAGCAGTGTTGGGACCGCCACGCGGGTATCACCCCTCCACTTT; CDR3: CASSVGTATRVSPLHF
D: .; length: 16; V: TRBV7-8; size: few; J: TRBJ1-6; DNA: TGTGCCAGCAGCTTAGTCGGAGGGACCTATAATTCACCCCTCCACTTT; CDR3: CASSLVGGTYNSPLHF
D: .; length: 13; V: TRBV12-3/TRBV12-4; size: .; J: TRBJ2-2; DNA: TGTGCCAGCAGGGACCGGTTCTCCGGGGAGCTGTTTTTT; CDR3: CASRDRFSGELFF
D: TRBD2; length: 14; V: TRBV20-1; size: few; J: TRBJ2-5; DNA: TGCAGTGGGGCTAGCGGGGGGGCGGGAGAGACCCAGTACTTC; CDR3: CSGASGGAGETQYF
D: .; length: 14; V: TRBV3-1; size: once; J: TRBJ2-1; DNA: TGTGCCAGCAGCCAAAGGGCTGGGAACAATGAGCAGTTCTTC; CDR3: CASSQRAGNNEQFF
D: .; length: 13; V: TRBV5-1; size: .; J: TRBJ2-7; DNA: TGCGCCAGCCCTGAACCTGGACCAAACGAGCAGTACTTC; CDR3: CASPEPGPNEQYF
D: TRBD2; length: 16; V: TRBV25-1; size: .; J: TRBJ2-7; DNA: TGTGCCAGCAGTGAGGGACTAGCGGGAGGCCCCTACGAGCAGTACTTC; CDR3: CASSEGLAGGPYEQYF
D: .; length: 16; V: TRBV5-4; size: .; J: TRBJ2-3; DNA: TGTGCCAGCAGGATCGCGGGAACTCCTAGCACAGATACGCAGTATTTT; CDR3: CASRIAGTPSTDTQYF
D: TRBD1; length: 15; V: TRBV6-5; size: few; J: TRBJ2-7; DNA: TGTGCCAGCAGTTACCTCATGGACAGGACCTACGAGCAGTACTTC; CDR3: CASSYLMDRTYEQYF
D: .; length: 15; V: TRBV7-2; size: many; J: TRBJ2-1; DNA: TGTGCCAGCAGCACCGAGCGGAGCTCCTACAATGAGCAGTTCTTC; CDR3: CASSTERSSYNEQFF
D: .; length: 13; V: TRBV6-5; size: once; J: TRBJ2-7; DNA: TGTGCCAGCAGTCGGACAGTCTCCTACGAGCAGTACTTC; CDR3: CASSRTVSYEQYF
D: .; length: 15; V: TRBV18; size: .; J: TRBJ1-2; DNA: TGTGCCAGCTCACCAGCCGGGCCCACTAACTATGGCTACACCTTC; CDR3: CASSPAGPTNYGYTF
D: TRBD2; length: 16; V: TRBV4-1; size: .; J: TRBJ2-1; DNA: TGCGCCAGCAGCCGCTTAGCGGGGGGCTCCTACAATGAGCAGTTCTTC; CDR3: CASSRLAGGSYNEQFF
D: .; length: 17; V: TRBV7-2; size: many; J: TRBJ1-3; DNA: TGTGCCAGCAGCTCCCGAGGCGGCAGTAGCTCTGGAAACACCATATATTTT; CDR3: CASSSRGGSSSGNTIYF
D: .; length: 15; V: TRBV7-2; size: .; J: TRBJ2-7; DNA: TGTGCCAGCAGCTTAGCGCTAGGGAACCCCTACGAGCAGTACTTC; CDR3: CASSLALGNPYEQYF
D: .; length: 17; V: TRBV12-3/TRBV12-4; size: few; J: TRBJ2-1; DNA: TGTGCCAGCAGCTCACGGGACGTGATCTTAAACTACAATGAGCAGTTCTTC; CDR3: CASSSRDVILNYNEQFF
D: .; length: 15; V: TRBV4-3; size: .; J: TRBJ2-7; DNA: TGCGCCAGCAGCGCCGGGCAGGGCGCTTCCTACGAGCAGTACTTC; CDR3: CASSAGQGASYEQYF
D: .; length: 12; V: TRBV12-3/TRBV12-4; size: .; J: TRBJ1-2; DNA: TGTGCCAGCAGTCGGGGGTACTATGGCTACACCTTC; CDR3: CASSRGYYGYTF
D: .; length: 17; V: TRBV4-1; size: many; J: TRBJ2-7; DNA: TGCGCCAGCAGCCAAGATGGAGGGGGGCGACTCAGGTACGAGCAGTACTTC; CDR3: CASSQDGGGRLRYEQYF
D: .; length: 15; V: TRBV23-1; size: few; J: TRBJ2-1; DNA: TGCGCCAGCAGTCAATCGGACGTCTCGGTGGATGAGCAGTTCTTC; CDR3: CASSQSDVSVDEQFF
D: .; length: 13; V: TRBV12-3/TRBV12-4; size: few; J: TRBJ1-2; DNA: TGTGCCAGCAGTTTCCAACAGGGCTATGGCTACACCTTC; CDR3: CASSFQQGYGYTF
D: .; length: 17; V: TRBV7-6; size: many; J: TRBJ2-7; DNA: TGTGCCAGCAGCTTACGTCCCCCCGAGACAGAAAACTACGAGCAGTACTTC; CDR3: CASSLRPPETENYEQYF
D: TRBD2; length: 16; V: TRBV5-5; size: .; J: TRBJ2-3; DNA: TGTGCCAGCAGGATCCGACTAGCGGGAGGCTCAGATACGCAGTATTTT; CDR3: CASRIRLAGGSDTQYF
D: .; length: 14; V: TRBV20-1; size: .; J: TRBJ1-4; DNA: TGCAGTGCTAGAGAGTGGGCCAATAATGAAAAACTGTTTTTT; CDR3: CSAREWANNEKLFF
D: TRBD1; length: 14; V: TRBV27; size: .; J: TRBJ1-1; DNA: TGTGCCAGCAGTTTAAGGGACAGTAATTCTGAAGCTTTCTTT; CDR3: CASSLRDSNSEAFF
D: TRBD1; length: 15; V: TRBV19; size: .; J: TRBJ1-5; DNA: TGTGCCAGTACCAGGGGACAGGGAAGCAATCAGCCCCAGCATTTT; CDR3: CASTRGQGSNQPQHF
D: TRBD1; length: 14; V: TRBV7-2; size: .; J: TRBJ2-5; DNA: TGTGCCAGCAGCAAAAGACAGGGGGAGGAGACCCAGTACTTC; CDR3: CASSKRQGEETQYF
D: TRBD1; length: 14; V: TRBV7-2; size: .; J: TRBJ2-2; DNA: TGTGCCAGCAGCCCACGGACAGGGGCCGGGGAGCTGTTTTTT; CDR3: CASSPRTGAGELFF
D: TRBD2; length: 17; V: TRBV20-1; size: .; J: TRBJ2-7; DNA: TGCAGTGCTAGATTGGCGATGCCCGGCGGGGGGTCCTACGAGCAGTACTTC; CDR3: CSARLAMPGGGSYEQYF
D: .; length: 14; V: TRBV6-5; size: .; J: TRBJ2-7; DNA: TGTGCCAGCACCAGGGACGGAAGCTCCTACGAGCAGTACTTC; CDR3: CASTRDGSSYEQYF
D: .; length: 12; V: TRBV11-3; size: .; J: TRBJ2-7; DNA: TGTGCCAGCAGCTTTGGCGGGTTTGAGCAGTACTTC; CDR3: CASSFGGFEQYF